The T cell receptor (beta chain) described here comes from a study of control samples from healthy donors and cancer patients. Germline V CDR1 and CDR2: MDHEN, SYDVKM. The CDR3 runs 14 residues. With 3 bases removed from V and 3 bases from J, the gap between germline ends came to 11 bases. Repertoires were generated with immunoSEQ multiplex PCR, while TCRdb's copy carries only in-frame clones and drops some. Here the sample spans over 150,000 clones, around 90% being singletons. This chain joins TRBV28 and TRBJ1-2; D unclear. Sequencing was carried out using blood. The sequence was collected from a woman aged 45-65 years in good health. The CDR3 sequence is CASSLLGRDYGYTF. The CDR3 DNA reads as TGTGCCAGCAGTTTGTTGGGGAGGGACTATGGCTACACCTTC.